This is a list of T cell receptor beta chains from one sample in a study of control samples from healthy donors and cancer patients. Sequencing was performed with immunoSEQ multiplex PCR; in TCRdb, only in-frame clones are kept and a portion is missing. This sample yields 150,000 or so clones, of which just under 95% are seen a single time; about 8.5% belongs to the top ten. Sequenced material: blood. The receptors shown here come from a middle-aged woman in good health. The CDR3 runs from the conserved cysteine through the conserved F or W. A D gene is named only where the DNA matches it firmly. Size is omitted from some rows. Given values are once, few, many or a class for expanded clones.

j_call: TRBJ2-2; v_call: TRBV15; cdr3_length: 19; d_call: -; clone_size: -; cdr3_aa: CATSREPRARRGSTGELFF; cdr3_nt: TGTGCCACCAGCAGAGAACCGAGGGCGCGACGGGGATCAACCGGGGAGCTGTTTTTT
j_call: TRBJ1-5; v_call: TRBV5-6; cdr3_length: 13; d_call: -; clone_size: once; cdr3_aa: CASSPAQGQPQHF; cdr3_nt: TGTGCCAGCAGCCCCGCCCAGGGGCAGCCCCAGCATTTT
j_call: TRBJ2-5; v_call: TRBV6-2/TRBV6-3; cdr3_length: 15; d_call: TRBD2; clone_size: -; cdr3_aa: CASSLAFRGDKTQYF; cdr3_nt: TGTGCCAGCAGTCTCGCGTTCCGGGGGGATAAGACCCAGTACTTC
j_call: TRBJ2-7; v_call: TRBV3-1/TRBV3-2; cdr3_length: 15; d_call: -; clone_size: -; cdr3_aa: CASSQDLAATYEQYF; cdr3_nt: TGTGCCAGCAGCCAAGATTTGGCCGCTACCTACGAGCAGTACTTC
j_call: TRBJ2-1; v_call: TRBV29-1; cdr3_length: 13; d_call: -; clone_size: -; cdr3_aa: CSARVPNNNEQFF; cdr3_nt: TGCAGCGCACGGGTTCCTAATAACAATGAGCAGTTCTTC
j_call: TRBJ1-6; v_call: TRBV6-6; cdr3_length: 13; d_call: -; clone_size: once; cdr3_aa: CASSYVPNSPLHF; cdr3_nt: TGTGCCAGCAGTTACGTCCCCAATTCACCCCTCCACTTT
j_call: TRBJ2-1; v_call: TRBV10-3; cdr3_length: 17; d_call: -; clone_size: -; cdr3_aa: CAISGSVGQGRNNEQFF; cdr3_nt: TGTGCCATCAGTGGGTCTGTGGGCCAGGGAAGGAACAATGAGCAGTTCTTC
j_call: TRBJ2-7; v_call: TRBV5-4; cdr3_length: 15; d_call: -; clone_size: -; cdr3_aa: CASSPSRDHSYEQYF; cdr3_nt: TGTGCCAGCAGCCCATCCCGGGACCACTCCTACGAGCAGTACTTC
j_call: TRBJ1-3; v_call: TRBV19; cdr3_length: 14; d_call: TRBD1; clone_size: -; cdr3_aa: CASRGQGSGNTIYF; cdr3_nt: TGTGCCAGTAGGGGACAGGGGAGTGGAAACACCATATATTTT
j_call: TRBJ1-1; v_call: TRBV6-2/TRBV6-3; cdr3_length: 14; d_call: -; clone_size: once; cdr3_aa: CASSSLGQNTEAFF; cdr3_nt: TGTGCCAGCAGTTCCCTAGGCCAGAACACTGAAGCTTTCTTT
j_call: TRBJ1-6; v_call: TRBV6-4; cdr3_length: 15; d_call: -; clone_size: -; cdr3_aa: CASSVDLKGNSPLHF; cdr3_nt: TGTGCCAGCAGCGTAGATCTGAAAGGAAATTCACCCCTCCACTTT
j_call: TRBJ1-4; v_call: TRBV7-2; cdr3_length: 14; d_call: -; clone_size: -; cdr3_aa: CASSPTGGDEKLFF; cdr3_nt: TGTGCCAGCAGCCCGACAGGAGGGGATGAAAAACTGTTTTTT
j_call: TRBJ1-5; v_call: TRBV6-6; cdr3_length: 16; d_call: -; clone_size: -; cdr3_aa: CASSYPPGYSNQPQHF; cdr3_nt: TGTGCCAGCAGTTACCCCCCGGGGTATAGCAATCAGCCCCAGCATTTT
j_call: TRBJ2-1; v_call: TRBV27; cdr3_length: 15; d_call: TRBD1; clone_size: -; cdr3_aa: CASSLGTDSYNEQFF; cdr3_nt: TGTGCCAGCAGTTTAGGGACAGACTCCTACAATGAGCAGTTCTTC
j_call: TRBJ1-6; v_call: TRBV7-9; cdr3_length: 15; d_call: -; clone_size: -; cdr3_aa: CASSLTTAYNSPLHF; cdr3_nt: TGTGCCAGCAGCTTAACGACAGCGTATAATTCACCCCTCCACTTT
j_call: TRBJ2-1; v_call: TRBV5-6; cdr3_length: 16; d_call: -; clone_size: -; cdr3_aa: CASSLARVRVGSEQFF; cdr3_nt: TGTGCCAGCAGCTTGGCCCGGGTCAGGGTGGGAAGTGAGCAGTTCTTC
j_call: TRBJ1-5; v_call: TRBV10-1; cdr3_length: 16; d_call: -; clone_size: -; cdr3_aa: CASTRPDSYSNQPQHF; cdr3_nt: TGCGCCAGCACCCGACCGGACAGTTATAGCAATCAGCCCCAGCATTTT
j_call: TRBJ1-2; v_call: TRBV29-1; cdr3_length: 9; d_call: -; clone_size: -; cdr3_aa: CSVDYGYTF; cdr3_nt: TGCAGCGTAGATTATGGCTACACCTTC
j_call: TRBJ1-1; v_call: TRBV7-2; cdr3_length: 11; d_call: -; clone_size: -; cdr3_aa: CASSLREEAFF; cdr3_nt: TGTGCCAGCAGCTTAAGGGAGGAAGCTTTCTTT
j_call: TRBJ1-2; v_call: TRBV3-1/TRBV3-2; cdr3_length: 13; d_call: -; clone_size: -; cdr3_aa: CASSHARTYGYTF; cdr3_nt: TGTGCCAGCAGCCACGCAAGAACCTATGGCTACACCTTC
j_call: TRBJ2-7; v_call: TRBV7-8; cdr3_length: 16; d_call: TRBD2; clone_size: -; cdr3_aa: CASSAPGGGKAYEQYF; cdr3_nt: TGTGCCAGCAGCGCCCCGGGAGGCGGGAAGGCATACGAGCAGTACTTC
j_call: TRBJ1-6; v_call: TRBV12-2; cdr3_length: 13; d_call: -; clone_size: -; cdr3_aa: CASRLGFRSPLHF; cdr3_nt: TGTGCAAGTCGATTAGGGTTTCGGTCACCCCTCCACTTT
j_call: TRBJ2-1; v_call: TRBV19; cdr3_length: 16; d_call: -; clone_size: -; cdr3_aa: CASSSRKRSSYNEQFF; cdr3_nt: TGTGCCAGTAGTAGCCGAAAGCGGAGCTCCTACAATGAGCAGTTCTTC
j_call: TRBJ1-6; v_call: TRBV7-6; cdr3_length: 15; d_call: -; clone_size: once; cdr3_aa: CASSYRDTNNSPLHF; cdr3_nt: TGTGCCAGCAGCTACCGGGACACCAATAATTCACCCCTCCACTTT
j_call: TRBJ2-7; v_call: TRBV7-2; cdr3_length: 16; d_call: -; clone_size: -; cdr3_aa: CASSLVGQVQLYEQYF; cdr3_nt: TGTGCCAGCAGCTTAGTTGGGCAGGTGCAACTTTACGAGCAGTACTTC
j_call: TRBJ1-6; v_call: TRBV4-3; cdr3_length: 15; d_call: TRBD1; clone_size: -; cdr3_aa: CASSQDTGANSPLHF; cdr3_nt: TGCGCCAGCAGCCAAGATACAGGGGCTAATTCACCCCTCCACTTT
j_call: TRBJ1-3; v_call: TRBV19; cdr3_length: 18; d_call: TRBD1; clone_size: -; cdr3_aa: CASSIGPIGQASGNTIYF; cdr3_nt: TGTGCCAGTAGTATTGGCCCGATAGGACAGGCCTCTGGAAACACCATATATTTT
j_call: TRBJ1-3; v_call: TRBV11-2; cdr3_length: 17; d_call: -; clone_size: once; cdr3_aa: CASSLGTRTFSGNTIYF; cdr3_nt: TGTGCCAGCAGCTTAGGTACGCGGACTTTCTCTGGAAACACCATATATTTT
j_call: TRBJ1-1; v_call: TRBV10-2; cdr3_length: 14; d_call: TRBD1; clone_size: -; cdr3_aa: CASSYDRVDGEAFF; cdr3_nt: TGCGCCAGCAGCTATGACAGGGTTGACGGTGAAGCTTTCTTT
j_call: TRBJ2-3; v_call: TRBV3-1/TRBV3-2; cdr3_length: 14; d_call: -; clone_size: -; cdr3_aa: CASSPGGGLDTQYF; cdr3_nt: TGTGCCAGCAGCCCGGGGGGCGGGCTGGATACGCAGTATTTT
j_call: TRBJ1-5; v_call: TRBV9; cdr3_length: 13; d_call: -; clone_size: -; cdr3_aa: CASSATGDQPQHF; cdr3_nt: TGTGCCAGCAGCGCGACAGGCGATCAGCCCCAGCATTTT
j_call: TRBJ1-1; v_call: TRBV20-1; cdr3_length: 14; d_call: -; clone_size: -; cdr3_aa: CSASYGSQNTEAFF; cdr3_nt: TGCAGTGCTAGTTATGGCAGTCAGAACACTGAAGCTTTCTTT
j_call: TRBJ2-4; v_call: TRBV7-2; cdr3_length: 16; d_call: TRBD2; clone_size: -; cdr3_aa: CASSLRGPGAGDIQYF; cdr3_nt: TGTGCCAGCAGCTTACGGGGGCCGGGAGCGGGGGACATTCAGTACTTC
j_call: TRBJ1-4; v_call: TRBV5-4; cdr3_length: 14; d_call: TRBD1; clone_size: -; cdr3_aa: CASSSDRGDEKLFF; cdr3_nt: TGTGCCAGCAGCTCGGACAGGGGCGATGAAAAACTGTTTTTT
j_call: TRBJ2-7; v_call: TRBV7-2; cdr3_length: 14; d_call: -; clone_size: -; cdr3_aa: CASSYRDTTYEQYF; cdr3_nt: TGTGCCAGCAGCTACCGGGACACGACCTACGAGCAGTACTTC
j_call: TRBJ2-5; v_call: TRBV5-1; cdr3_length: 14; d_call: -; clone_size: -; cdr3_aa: CASSLAPGVETQYF; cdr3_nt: TGCGCCAGCAGCTTGGCCCCCGGGGTAGAGACCCAGTACTTC
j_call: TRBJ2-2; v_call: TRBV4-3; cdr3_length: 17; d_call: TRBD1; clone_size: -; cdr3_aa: CASRRTAGTGRTGELFF; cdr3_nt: TGCGCCAGCAGACGAACCGCCGGGACAGGGCGGACCGGGGAGCTGTTTTTT